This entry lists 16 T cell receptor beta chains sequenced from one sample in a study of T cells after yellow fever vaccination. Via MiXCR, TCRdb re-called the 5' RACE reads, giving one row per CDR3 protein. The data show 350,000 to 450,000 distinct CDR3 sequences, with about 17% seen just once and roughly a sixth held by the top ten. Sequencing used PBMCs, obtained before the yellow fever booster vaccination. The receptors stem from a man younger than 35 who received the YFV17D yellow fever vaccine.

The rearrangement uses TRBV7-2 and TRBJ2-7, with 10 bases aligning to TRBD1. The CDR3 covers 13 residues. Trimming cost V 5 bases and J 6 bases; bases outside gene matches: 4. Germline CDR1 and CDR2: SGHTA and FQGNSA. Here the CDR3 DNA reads TGTGCCAGCAGCAGGGACAGGGGCAGCGAGCAGTACTTC. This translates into CASSRDRGSEQYF. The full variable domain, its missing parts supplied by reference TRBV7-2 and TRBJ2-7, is GAGVSQSPSNKVTEKGKDVELRCDPISGHTALYWYRQSLGQGLEFLIYFQGNSAPDKSGLPSDRFSAERTGGSVSTLTIQRTQQEDSAVYLCASSRDRGSEQYFGPGTRLTVT.

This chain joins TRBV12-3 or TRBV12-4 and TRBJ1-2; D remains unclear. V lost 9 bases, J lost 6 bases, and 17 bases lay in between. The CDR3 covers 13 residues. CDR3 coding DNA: TGTGCCAGTCACAGACGGGGAGCGGATGGCTACACCTTC. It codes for CASHRRGADGYTF.

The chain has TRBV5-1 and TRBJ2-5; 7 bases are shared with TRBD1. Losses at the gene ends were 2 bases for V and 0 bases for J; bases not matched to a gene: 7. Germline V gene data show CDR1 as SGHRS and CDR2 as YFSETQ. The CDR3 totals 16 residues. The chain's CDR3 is CASSFTGTVNQETQYF. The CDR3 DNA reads TGCGCCAGCAGCTTCACCGGGACAGTGAACCAAGAGACCCAGTACTTC.

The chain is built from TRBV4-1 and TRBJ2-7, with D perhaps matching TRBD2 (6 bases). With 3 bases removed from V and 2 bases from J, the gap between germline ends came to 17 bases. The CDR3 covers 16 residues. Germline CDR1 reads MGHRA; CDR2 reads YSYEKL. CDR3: CASSQGWLGGTYEQYV. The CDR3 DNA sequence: TGCGCCAGCAGCCAGGGGTGGTTAGGAGGGACCTACGAGCAGTACGTC.

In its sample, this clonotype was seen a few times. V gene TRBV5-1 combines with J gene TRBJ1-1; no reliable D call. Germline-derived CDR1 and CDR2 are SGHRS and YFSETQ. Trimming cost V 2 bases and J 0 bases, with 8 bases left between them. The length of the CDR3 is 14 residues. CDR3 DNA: TGCGCCAGCAGCTTAAGGGTTGTGAACACTGAAGCTTTCTTT. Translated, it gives CASSLRVVNTEAFF.

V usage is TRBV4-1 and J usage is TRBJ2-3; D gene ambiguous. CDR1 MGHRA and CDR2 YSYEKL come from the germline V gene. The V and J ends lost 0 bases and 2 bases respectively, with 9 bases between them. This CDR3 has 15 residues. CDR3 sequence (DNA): TGCGCCAGCAGCCAAGAAGGCACAGCCACAGATACGCAGTATTTT. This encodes CASSQEGTATDTQYF.

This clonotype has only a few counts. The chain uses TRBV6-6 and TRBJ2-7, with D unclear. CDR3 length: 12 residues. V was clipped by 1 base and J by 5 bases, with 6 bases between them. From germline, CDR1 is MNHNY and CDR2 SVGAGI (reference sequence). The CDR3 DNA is TGTGCCAGCAGTTACTTGTGGGACGAGCAGTACTTC. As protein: CASSYLWDEQYF.

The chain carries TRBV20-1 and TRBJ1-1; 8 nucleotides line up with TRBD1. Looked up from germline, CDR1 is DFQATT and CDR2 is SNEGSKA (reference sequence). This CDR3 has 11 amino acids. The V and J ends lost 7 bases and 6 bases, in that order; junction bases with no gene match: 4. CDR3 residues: CSGRTGPEAFF. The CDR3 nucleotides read TGCAGTGGTAGGACAGGGCCTGAAGCTTTCTTT.

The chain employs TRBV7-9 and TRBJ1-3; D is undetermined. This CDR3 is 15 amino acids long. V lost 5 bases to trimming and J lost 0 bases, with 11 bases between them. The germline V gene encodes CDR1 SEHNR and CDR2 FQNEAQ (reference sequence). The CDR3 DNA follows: TGTGCCAGCAGCCCGTCGACGGACTCTGGAAACACCATATATTTT. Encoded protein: CASSPSTDSGNTIYF.

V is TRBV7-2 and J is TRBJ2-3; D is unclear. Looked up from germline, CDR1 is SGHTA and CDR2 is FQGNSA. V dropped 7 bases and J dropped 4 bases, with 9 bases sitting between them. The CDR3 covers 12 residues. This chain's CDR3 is CASTWTADTQYF. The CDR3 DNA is TGTGCCAGCACCTGGACCGCAGATACGCAGTATTTT.

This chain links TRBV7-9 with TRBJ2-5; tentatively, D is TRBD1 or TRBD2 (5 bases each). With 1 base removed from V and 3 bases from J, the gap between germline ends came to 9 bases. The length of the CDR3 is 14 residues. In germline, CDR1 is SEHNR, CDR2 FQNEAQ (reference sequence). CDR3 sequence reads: CASSLVEGKETQYF. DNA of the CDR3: TGTGCCAGCAGCTTAGTCGAGGGGAAAGAGACCCAGTACTTC.

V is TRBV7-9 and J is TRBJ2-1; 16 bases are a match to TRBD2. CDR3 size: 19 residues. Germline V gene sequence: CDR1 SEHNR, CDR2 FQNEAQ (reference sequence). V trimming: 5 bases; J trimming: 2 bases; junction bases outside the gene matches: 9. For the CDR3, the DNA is TGTGCCAGCAGCCCTAGCCCCGGGACTAGCGGGGGGGCCTACAATGAGCAGTTCTTC. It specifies CASSPSPGTSGGAYNEQFF.

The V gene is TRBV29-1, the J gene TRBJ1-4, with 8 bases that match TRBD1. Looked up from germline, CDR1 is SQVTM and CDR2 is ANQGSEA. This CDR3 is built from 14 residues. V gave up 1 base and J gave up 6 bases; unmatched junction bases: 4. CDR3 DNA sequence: TGCAGCGTTGAAGGGACAGGGTACGATGAAAAACTGTTTTTT. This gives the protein CSVEGTGYDEKLFF.

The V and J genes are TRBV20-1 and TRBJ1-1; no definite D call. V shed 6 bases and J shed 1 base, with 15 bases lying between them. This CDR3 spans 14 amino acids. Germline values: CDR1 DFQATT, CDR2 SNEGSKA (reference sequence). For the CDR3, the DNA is TGCAGTGCCCGAAGGGAACGGGGGAACACTGAAGCTTTCTTT. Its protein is CSARRERGNTEAFF.

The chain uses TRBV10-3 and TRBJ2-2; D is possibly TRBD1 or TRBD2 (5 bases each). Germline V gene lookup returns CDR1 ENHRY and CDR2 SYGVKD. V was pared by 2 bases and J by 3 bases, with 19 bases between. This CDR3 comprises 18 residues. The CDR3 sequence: CAISEPPRGSLHTGELFF. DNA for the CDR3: TGTGCCATCAGTGAGCCACCGAGGGGTTCGCTGCACACCGGGGAGCTGTTTTTT.

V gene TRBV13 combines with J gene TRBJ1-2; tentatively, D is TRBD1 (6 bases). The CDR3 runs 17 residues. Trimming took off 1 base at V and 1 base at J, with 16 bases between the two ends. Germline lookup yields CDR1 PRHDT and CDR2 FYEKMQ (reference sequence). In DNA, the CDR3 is TGTGCCAGCAGCTTAGAGCCGGACAGACCTCTTAACTATGGCTACACCTTC. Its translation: CASSLEPDRPLNYGYTF.